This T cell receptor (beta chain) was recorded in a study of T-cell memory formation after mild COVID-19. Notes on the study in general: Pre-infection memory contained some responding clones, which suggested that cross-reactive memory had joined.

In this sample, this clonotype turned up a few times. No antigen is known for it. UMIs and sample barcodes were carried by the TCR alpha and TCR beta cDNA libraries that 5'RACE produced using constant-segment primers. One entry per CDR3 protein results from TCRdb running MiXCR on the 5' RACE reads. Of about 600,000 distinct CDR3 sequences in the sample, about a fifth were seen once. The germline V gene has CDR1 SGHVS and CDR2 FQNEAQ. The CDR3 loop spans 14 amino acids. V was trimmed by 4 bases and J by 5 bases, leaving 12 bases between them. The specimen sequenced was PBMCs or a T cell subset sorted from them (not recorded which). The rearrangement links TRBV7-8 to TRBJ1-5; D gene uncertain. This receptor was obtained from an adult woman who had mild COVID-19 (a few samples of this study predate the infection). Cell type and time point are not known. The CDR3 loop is CASSYQSQYQPQHF. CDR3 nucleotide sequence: TGTGCCAGCAGCTATCAGAGCCAATATCAGCCCCAGCATTTT. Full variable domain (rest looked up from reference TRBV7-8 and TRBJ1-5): GAGVSQSPRYKVAKRGQDVALRCDPISGHVSLFWYQQALGQGPEFLTYFQNEAQLDKSGLPSDRFFAERPEGSVSTLKIQRTQQEDSAVYLCASSYQSQYQPQHFGDGTRLSIL.